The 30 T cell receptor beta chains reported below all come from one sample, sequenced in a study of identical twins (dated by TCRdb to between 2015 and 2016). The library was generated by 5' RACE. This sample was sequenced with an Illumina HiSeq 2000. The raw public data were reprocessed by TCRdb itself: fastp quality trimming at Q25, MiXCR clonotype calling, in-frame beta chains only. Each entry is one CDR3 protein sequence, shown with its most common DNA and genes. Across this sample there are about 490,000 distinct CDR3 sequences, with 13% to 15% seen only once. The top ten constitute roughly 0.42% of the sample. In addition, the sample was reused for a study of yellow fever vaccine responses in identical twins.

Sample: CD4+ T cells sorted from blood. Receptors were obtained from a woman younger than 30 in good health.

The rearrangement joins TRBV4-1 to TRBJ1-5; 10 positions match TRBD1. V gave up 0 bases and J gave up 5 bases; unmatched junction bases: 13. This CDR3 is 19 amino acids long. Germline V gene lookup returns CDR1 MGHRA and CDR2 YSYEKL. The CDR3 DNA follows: TGCGCCAGCAGCCAAGACAAGCTCTACCGGGACAGGGGCTATCAGCCCCAGCATTTT. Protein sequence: CASSQDKLYRDRGYQPQHF.

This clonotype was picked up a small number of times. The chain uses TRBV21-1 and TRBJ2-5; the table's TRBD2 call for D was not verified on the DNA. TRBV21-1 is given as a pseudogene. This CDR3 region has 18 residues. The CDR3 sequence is CASSKSVRGGRVRETQYF. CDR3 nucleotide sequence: TGTGCCAGCAGCAAAAGCGTCAGGGGAGGGAGGGTACGAGAGACCCAGTACTTC.

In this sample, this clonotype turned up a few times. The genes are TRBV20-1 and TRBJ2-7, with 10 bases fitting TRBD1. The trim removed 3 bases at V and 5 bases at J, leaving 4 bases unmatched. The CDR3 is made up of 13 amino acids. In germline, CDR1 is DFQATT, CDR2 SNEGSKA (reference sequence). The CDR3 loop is CSARMTGGDEQYV. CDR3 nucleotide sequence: TGCAGTGCTAGGATGACAGGGGGCGACGAGCAGTACGTC.

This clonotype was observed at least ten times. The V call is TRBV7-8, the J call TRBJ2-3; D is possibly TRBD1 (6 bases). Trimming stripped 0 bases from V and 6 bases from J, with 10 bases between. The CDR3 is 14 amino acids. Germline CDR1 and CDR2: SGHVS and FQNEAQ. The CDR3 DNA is TGTGCCAGCAGCTTAGCACTGGGGGCTGATACGCAGTATTTT. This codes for CASSLALGADTQYF.

The CDR3 here is CASSRQGFGGYTF. The CDR3 coding sequence is TGTGCCAGCAGCCGACAGGGTTTCGGTGGCTACACCTTC. The chain has TRBV9 and TRBJ1-2; 7 positions agree with TRBD1. The CDR3 loop spans 13 amino acids. Germline CDR1 and CDR2: SGDLS and YYNGEE. The ends lost 4 bases at V and 7 bases at J; junction bases unmatched: 7.

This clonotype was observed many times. This CDR3 reads CSVTTWGSSYNEQFF. CDR3 in DNA: TGCAGCGTTACGACATGGGGGTCAAGCTACAATGAGCAGTTCTTC. The rearrangement uses TRBV29-1 and TRBJ2-1; D assignment may be TRBD1 or TRBD2 (5 bases each). CDR1 is SQVTM, CDR2 ANQGSEA, per germline. V dropped 5 bases and J dropped 3 bases, with 17 bases sitting between them. The CDR3 is made up of 15 amino acids.

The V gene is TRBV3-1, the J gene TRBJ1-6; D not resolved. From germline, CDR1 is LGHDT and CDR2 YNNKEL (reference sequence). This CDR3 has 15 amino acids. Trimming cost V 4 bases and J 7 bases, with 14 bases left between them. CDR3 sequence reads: CASSPARVPNSPLHF. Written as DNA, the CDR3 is TGTGCCAGCAGCCCAGCCCGGGTCCCCAATTCACCCCTCCACTTT.

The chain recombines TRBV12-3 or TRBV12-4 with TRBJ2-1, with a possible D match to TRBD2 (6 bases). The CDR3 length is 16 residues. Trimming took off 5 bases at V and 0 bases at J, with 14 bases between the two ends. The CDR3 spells CASSGAPSDSYNEQFF. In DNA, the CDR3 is TGTGCCAGCAGTGGAGCTCCTAGCGACTCCTACAATGAGCAGTTCTTC.

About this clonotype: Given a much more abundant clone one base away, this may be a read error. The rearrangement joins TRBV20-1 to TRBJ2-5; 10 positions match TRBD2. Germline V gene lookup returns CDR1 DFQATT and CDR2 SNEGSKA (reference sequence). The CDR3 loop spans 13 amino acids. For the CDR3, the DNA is TGCAGTACTAGCGGGGCGGCACGGGAGACCCAGTACTTC. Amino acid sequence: CSTSGAARETQYF.

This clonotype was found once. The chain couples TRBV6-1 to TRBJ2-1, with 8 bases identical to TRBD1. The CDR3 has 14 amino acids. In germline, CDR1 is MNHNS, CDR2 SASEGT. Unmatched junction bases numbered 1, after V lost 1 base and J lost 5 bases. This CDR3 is CASSEGTGHNEQFF. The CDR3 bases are TGTGCCAGCAGTGAAGGGACAGGGCACAATGAGCAGTTCTTC.

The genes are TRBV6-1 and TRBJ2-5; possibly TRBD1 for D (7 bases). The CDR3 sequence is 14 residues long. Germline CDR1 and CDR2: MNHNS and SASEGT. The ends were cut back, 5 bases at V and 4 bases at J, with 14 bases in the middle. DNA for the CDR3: TGTGCCAGCAGTAAACGACAGGGAGGAGAGACCCAGTACTTC. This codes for CASSKRQGGETQYF.

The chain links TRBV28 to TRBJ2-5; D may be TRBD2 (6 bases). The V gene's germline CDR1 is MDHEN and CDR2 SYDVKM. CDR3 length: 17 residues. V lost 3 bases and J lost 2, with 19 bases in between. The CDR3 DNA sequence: TGTGCCAGCAGTTTTGCTGCTGGGGGAGGCCCACAAGAGACCCAGTACTTC. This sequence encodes CASSFAAGGGPQETQYF.

The CDR3 here is CASTFGGGQYNEQFF. CDR3 DNA sequence: TGTGCCAGCACCTTCGGGGGGGGACAGTACAATGAGCAGTTCTTC. The V call is TRBV2, the J call TRBJ2-1; D is perhaps TRBD2 (8 bases). The V end was cut by 7 bases, the J end by 4 bases, with 17 bases between. This CDR3 comprises 15 residues. The V gene's germline CDR1 is SNHLY and CDR2 FYNNEI. The full variable domain, with the rest looked up from reference TRBV2 and TRBJ2-1, is EPEVTQTPSHQVTQMGQEVILRCVPISNHLYFYWYRQILGQKVEFLVSFYNNEISEKSEIFDDQFSVERPDGSNFTLKIRSTKLEDSAMYFCASTFGGGQYNEQFFGPGTRLTVL.

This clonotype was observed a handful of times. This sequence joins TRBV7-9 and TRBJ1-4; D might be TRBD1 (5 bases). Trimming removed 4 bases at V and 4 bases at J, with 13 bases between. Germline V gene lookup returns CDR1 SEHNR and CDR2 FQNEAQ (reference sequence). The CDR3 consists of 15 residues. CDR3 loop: CASSSGLEFNEKLFF. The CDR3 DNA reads TGTGCCAGCAGCTCGGGACTGGAGTTTAATGAAAAACTGTTTTTT.

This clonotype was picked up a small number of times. CDR3 nucleotide sequence: TGCGCCAGCAGCCAGAACGGACAGGGGGCGCCCGGGGAGCTGTTTTTT. Protein: CASSQNGQGAPGELFF. The V gene is TRBV4-1, the J gene TRBJ2-2, with 11 nucleotides matching TRBD1. The ends lost 3 bases at V and 6 bases at J; junction bases unmatched: 6. The CDR3 totals 16 residues. Germline V CDR1 and CDR2: MGHRA, YSYEKL.

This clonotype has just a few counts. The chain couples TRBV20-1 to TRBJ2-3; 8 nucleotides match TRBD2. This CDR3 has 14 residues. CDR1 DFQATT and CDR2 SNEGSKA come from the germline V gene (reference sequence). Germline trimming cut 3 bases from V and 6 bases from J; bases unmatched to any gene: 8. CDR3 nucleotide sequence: TGCAGTGCTAGTAATCGCGGGGGGCCGGATACGCAGTATTTT. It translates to CSASNRGGPDTQYF.

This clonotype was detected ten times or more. CDR3 sequence (DNA): TGTGCCAGCAGTCCGGGACCTTTTAATTCACCCCTCCACTTT. It is translated as CASSPGPFNSPLHF. The chain combines TRBV12-3 or TRBV12-4 with TRBJ1-6, with a weak D call TRBD1 (5 bases). The CDR3 extends over 14 amino acids. The ends were cut back, 5 bases at V and 6 bases at J, with 11 bases in the middle.

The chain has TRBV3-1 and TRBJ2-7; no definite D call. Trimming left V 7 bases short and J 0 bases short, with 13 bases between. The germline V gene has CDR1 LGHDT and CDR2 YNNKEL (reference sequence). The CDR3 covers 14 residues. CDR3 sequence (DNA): TGTGCCAGCAACCTAGGTATTTTCTCCTACGAGCAGTACGTC. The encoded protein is CASNLGIFSYEQYV.

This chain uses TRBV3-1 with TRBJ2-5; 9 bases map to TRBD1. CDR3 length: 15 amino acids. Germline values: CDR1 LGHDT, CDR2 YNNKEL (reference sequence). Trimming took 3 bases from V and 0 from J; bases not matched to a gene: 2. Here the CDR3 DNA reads TGTGCCAGCAGCCAGGGACAGGGACACCAAGAGACCCAGTACTTC. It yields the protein CASSQGQGHQETQYF.

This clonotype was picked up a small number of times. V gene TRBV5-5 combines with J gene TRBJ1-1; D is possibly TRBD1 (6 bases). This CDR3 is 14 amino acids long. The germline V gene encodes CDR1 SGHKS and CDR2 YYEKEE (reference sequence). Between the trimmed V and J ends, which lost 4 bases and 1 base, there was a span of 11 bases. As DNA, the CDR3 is TGTGCCAGCAGCCCCACCAGGGGGAACACTGAAGCTTTCTTT. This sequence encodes CASSPTRGNTEAFF.

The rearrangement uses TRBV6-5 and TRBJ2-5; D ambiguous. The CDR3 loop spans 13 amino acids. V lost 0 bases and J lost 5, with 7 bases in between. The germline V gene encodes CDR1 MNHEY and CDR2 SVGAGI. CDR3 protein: CASSYSAGETQYF. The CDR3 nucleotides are TGTGCCAGCAGTTACTCCGCTGGCGAGACCCAGTACTTC.

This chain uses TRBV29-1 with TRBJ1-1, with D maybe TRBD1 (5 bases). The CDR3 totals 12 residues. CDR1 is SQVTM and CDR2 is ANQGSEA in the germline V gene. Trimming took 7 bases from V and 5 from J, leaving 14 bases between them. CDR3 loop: CSALQGGTEAFF. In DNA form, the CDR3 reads TGCAGCGCCTTGCAGGGTGGTACTGAAGCTTTCTTT.

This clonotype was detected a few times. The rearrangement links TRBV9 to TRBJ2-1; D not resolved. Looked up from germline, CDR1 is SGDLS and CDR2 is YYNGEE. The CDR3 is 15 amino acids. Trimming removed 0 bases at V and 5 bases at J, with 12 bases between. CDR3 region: CASSVVDFGNNEQFF. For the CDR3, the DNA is TGTGCCAGCAGCGTAGTTGATTTTGGAAACAATGAGCAGTTCTTC.

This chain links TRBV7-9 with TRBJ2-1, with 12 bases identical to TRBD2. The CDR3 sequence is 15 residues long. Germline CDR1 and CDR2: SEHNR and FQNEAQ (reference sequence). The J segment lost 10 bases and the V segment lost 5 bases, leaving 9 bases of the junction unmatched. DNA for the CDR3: TGTGCCAGCAGCCCGACTAGCGGGAGTGCAGGGGAGCAGTTCTTC. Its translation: CASSPTSGSAGEQFF.

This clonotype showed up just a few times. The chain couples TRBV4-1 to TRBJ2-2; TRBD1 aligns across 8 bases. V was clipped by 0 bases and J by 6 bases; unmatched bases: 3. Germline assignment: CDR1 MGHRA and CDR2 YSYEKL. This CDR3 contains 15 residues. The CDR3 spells CASSQDNRGSGELFF. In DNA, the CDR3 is TGCGCCAGCAGCCAAGATAACAGGGGGTCCGGGGAGCTGTTTTTT.

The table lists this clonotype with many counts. Here the CDR3 reads CASSPGTGGFTGELFF. The CDR3 coding sequence is TGCGCCAGCAGCCCAGGGACAGGGGGCTTCACCGGGGAGCTGTTTTTT. The rearrangement links TRBV4-1 to TRBJ2-2; 12 bases are shared with TRBD1. The J segment lost 4 bases and the V segment lost 4 bases, leaving 4 bases of the junction unmatched. The CDR3 has 16 amino acids. CDR1 MGHRA and CDR2 YSYEKL come from the germline V gene.

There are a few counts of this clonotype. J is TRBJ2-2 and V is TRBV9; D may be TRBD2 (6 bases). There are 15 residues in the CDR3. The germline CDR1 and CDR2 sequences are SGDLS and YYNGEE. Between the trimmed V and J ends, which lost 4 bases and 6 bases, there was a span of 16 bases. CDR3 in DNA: TGTGCCAGCAGCTCGAGCCCCTCGGGAGCCGGGGAGCTGTTTTTT. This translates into CASSSSPSGAGELFF.

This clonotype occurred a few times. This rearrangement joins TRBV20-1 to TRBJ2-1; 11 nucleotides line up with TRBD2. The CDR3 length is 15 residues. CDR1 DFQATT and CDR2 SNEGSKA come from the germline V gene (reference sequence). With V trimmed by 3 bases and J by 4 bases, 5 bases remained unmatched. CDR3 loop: CSASPPSGGYNEQFF. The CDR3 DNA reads TGCAGTGCTAGTCCCCCTAGCGGGGGGTACAATGAGCAGTTCTTC.

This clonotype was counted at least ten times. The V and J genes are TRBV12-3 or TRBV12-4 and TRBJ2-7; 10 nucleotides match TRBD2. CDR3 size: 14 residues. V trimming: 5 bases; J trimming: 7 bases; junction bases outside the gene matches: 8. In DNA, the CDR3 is TGTGCCAGCAGTCTCGGGACTAGCGTAGGTGAGCAGTACTTC. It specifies CASSLGTSVGEQYF.

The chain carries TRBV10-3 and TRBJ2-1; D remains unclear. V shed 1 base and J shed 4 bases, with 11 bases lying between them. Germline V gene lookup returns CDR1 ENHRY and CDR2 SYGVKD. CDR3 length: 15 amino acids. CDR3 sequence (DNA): TGTGCCATCAGTGAGTTTGAACGGGCATACAATGAGCAGTTCTTC. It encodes CAISEFERAYNEQFF.